The 9 T cell receptor beta chains reported below all come from one sample, sequenced in a study of shared clonotypes between healthy human individuals. Naive-designated CD8 cells lacked CD45RO, were positively enriched for CCR7, and omitted terminally differentiated effector memory CD45RA+ cells. Assay used: immunoSEQ multiplex PCR; TCRdb lists only in-frame clones, some missing. The repertoire includes nearly 2 million clones, approximately 94% of them detected once, and around 1% sits in the top ten. Sequenced material: naive CD8+ T cells sorted from blood. These TCRs come from a man in his late teens or twenties in good health.

A remark on this clone: In the same sample, other DNA sequences code for this CDR3. The rearrangement joins TRBV4-3 to TRBJ2-3, with unresolved D. The V gene's germline CDR1 is LGHNA and CDR2 YSLEER. This CDR3 spans 13 amino acids. Deletions cut 0 bases from V and 6 bases from J, with 7 bases between. CDR3 in DNA: TGCGCCAGCAGCCAAGATCTAGAGGATACGCAGTATTTT. Protein sequence: CASSQDLEDTQYF.

In this sample, this clone turned up a few times. The sample has other DNA sequences that encode this CDR3 too. The chain carries TRBV27 and TRBJ2-2, with D perhaps assigned TRBD1 or TRBD2 (5 bases each). CDR3 length: 15 residues. The germline gives CDR1 MNHEY, CDR2 SMNVEV (reference sequence). V was pared by 5 bases and J by 1 base, with 11 bases between. Written as DNA, the CDR3 is TGTGCCAGCAGTCTCGGGACCGTGAACACCGGGGAGCTGTTTTTT. It codes for CASSLGTVNTGELFF.

This rearrangement joins TRBV15 to TRBJ2-5; 10 bases agree with TRBD2. V gave up 0 bases and J gave up 4 bases; unmatched junction bases: 8. CDR1 is LNHNV, CDR2 YYDKDF, per germline (reference sequence). The CDR3 spans 17 residues. CDR3 sequence (DNA): TGTGCCACCAGCAGAGATTTTCTAGCGGGAGAGGGAGAGACCCAGTACTTC. It encodes CATSRDFLAGEGETQYF.

This clone has only one observation. This chain links TRBV6-5 with TRBJ2-7; no firm D call. This CDR3 spans 13 amino acids. Per germline, CDR1 MNHEY and CDR2 SVGAGI. V lost 7 bases and J 0 bases, leaving 10 bases between the germline ends. In DNA form, the CDR3 reads TGTGCCAGCAATGACGGTATCTCCTACGAGCAGTACTTC. Translated, it gives CASNDGISYEQYF.

V is TRBV4-1 and J is TRBJ1-4; D uncertain. V gave up 0 bases and J gave up 0 bases, with 2 bases separating them. This CDR3 is built from 14 residues. The V gene's germline CDR1 is MGHRA and CDR2 YSYEKL. The CDR3 DNA is TGCGCCAGCAGCCAAGAAACAACTAATGAAAAACTGTTTTTT. Its translation is CASSQETTNEKLFF.

The rearrangement joins TRBV27 to TRBJ1-6, with D perhaps matching TRBD1 (6 bases). CDR3 size: 14 residues. CDR1 and CDR2 from the germline V gene are MNHEY and SMNVEV (reference sequence). Trimming removed 5 bases from V and 10 bases from J, with 15 bases in between. The CDR3 here is CASSLLDSSSPLHF. In nucleotides, the CDR3 is TGTGCCAGCAGTCTCCTGGACAGCTCCTCACCCCTCCACTTT.

The chain has TRBV9 and TRBJ2-1; 11 nucleotides align to TRBD2. Looked up from germline, CDR1 is SGDLS and CDR2 is YYNGEE. This CDR3 comprises 18 residues. Trimming took 0 bases from V and 1 from J; bases not matched to a gene: 6. Here the CDR3 reads CASSVVGTSGVSYNEQFF. CDR3 DNA: TGTGCCAGCAGCGTAGTTGGGACTAGCGGCGTTTCCTACAATGAGCAGTTCTTC.

Notes on this clone: This CDR3 is also generated by other DNA sequences in the sample. The chain uses TRBV5-1 and TRBJ2-7; the D is unclear. This CDR3 has 13 amino acids. The V gene's germline CDR1 is SGHRS and CDR2 YFSETQ. Trimming removed 4 bases at V and 0 bases at J, with 8 bases between. CDR3 residues: CASSHGSSYEQYF. The CDR3 DNA is TGCGCCAGCAGCCACGGTAGCTCCTACGAGCAGTACTTC.

This clone was detected once. The chain is built from TRBV15 and TRBJ1-1; TRBD1 matches 8 bases. The germline gives CDR1 LNHNV, CDR2 YYDKDF (reference sequence). V gave up 5 bases and J gave up 4 bases; unmatched junction bases: 6. The CDR3 totals 14 residues. The CDR3 protein is CATSGRGLGTEAFF. The CDR3, as DNA: TGTGCCACCAGCGGCAGGGGGCTTGGCACTGAAGCTTTCTTT.